This TCR beta chain was identified during a study of T cells in Graves' hyperthyroidism and ophthalmopathy. This clonotype was found many times. Its antigen is not identified. TCR beta CDR3 region amplification was performed from RNA transcripts. The primer set for the first-round RT-PCR of the TCR CDR3 was HTBI. TCRdb processed the multiplex PCR reads anew with MiXCR; each CDR3 protein has one entry. The sample yields roughly 250,000 distinct CDR3 sequences, more than 12% seen once. The CDR3 contains 15 residues. V lost 2 bases and J 1 base, leaving 8 bases between the germline ends. Germline-derived CDR1 and CDR2 are MNHNY and SVGAGI (reference sequence). Study results and caveats: Blood also held most thyroid clonotypes expanded beyond 0.001.

Material for sequencing was blood. The source of this sequence is a woman between 40 and 50 years old with Graves' hyperthyroidism that later progressed to Graves' ophthalmopathy. The chain combines TRBV6-6 with TRBJ2-2; no firm D call. This chain's CDR3 is CASSYDRLNTGELFF. CDR3 in DNA: TGTGCCAGCAGTTACGATCGGCTGAACACCGGGGAGCTGTTTTTT.